The rows below give T cell receptor beta chains drawn from one sample of a study of T cells after yellow fever vaccination. MiXCR, run by TCRdb on the 5' RACE reads, gives a single entry per CDR3 protein. The table has about 330,000 distinct CDR3 sequences, roughly 4.3% seen once. Sequencing used PBMCs, obtained 5 days after the yellow fever booster vaccination. The receptors derive from a man aged 18 to 29 who received the YFV17D yellow fever vaccine. Both conserved end residues are part of each CDR3. A D gene is named only where the DNA matches it firmly. The size entry is marked missing in some rows and otherwise reads once, few, many or a size class.

clone size,D gene,J gene,V gene,CDR3 DNA,CDR3 protein
few,.,TRBJ2-2,TRBV5-1,TGCGCCAGCACCCCCCCAGGGATTGGCGGGGAGCTGTTTTTT,CASTPPGIGGELFF
.,TRBD1,TRBJ2-2,TRBV20-1,TGCAGTGCTAGACCAAGACAGGGGTACACCGGGGAGCTGTTTTTT,CSARPRQGYTGELFF
.,TRBD1,TRBJ2-2,TRBV28,TGTGCCAGCAGTCGGGACAGGGTGAACACCGTGGAGCTGTTTTTT,CASSRDRVNTVELFF
few,.,TRBJ2-1,TRBV20-1,TGCAGTGCAAGATTAGATTCCGTTGGGTTCTTC,CSARLDSVGFF
.,.,TRBJ2-2,TRBV25-1,TGTGCCAGCAGTGAGAGCTCATTCACCGGGGAGCTGTTTTTT,CASSESSFTGELFF
few,TRBD1,TRBJ2-7,TRBV30,TGTGCCTGGAATACGGGACAGGGGCACCACGAGCAGTACTTC,CAWNTGQGHHEQYF
many,TRBD2,TRBJ2-3,TRBV7-3,TGTGCCAGCAGCTTTCGGCTTCGGGGGGACCGCACAGATACGCAGTATTTT,CASSFRLRGDRTDTQYF
many,.,TRBJ2-4,TRBV5-8,TGTGCCAGCCCGGGTTCCAACCTAGCCAAAAACATTCAGTACTTC,CASPGSNLAKNIQYF
many,.,TRBJ2-5,TRBV5-1,TGCGCCAGCAGCTTGAGAGAAAGAGAGACCCAGTACTTC,CASSLRERETQYF
few,TRBD1,TRBJ2-3,TRBV9,TGTGCCAGCAGCGCCACAGGGGTCGAAGATACGCAGTATTTT,CASSATGVEDTQYF
many,.,TRBJ2-2,TRBV20-1,TGCAGTGCCCCCGTCGCAGGGGGGGGCCTGTATAACACCGGGGAGCTGTTTTTT,CSAPVAGGGLYNTGELFF
few,TRBD1,TRBJ1-2,TRBV27,TGTGCCAGCAGGCCGACAGGGGGCCCTGGCTACACCTTC,CASRPTGGPGYTF
many,.,TRBJ2-5,TRBV18,TGTGCCACCGAAAGGGCAGGAACTCAAGAGACCCAGTACTTC,CATERAGTQETQYF
few,TRBD2,TRBJ2-7,TRBV4-3,TGCGCCAGCAGCCAAGATCGGGGAGGGTTTTCCTACGAGCAGTACTTC,CASSQDRGGFSYEQYF
many,TRBD1,TRBJ2-3,TRBV7-2,TGTGCCAGCAGCTTACCATTGGGACAGGGTGAGGATACGCAGTATTTT,CASSLPLGQGEDTQYF
many,TRBD1,TRBJ2-5,TRBV5-1,TGCGCCAGCAGCTCGACAGGGAAGGAGACCCAGTACTTC,CASSSTGKETQYF
.,TRBD1,TRBJ1-2,TRBV20-1,TGCAGTGCTAGTCACAGGGGCAACTATGGCTACACCTTC,CSASHRGNYGYTF
many,TRBD2,TRBJ2-1,TRBV9,TGTGCCAGCAGCGTAGGGCTAGCGGGGGTCAATGAGCAGTTCTTC,CASSVGLAGVNEQFF
many,.,TRBJ1-4,TRBV11-2,TGTGCCAGCAGCTTTATCGGGGCGAGGAGACTGTTTTTT,CASSFIGARRLFF
many,.,TRBJ1-1,TRBV6-5,TGTGCCAGCGGTCGCACTTTTAACACTGAAGCTTTCTTT,CASGRTFNTEAFF
few,TRBD2,TRBJ2-1,TRBV5-1,TGCGCCAGCAGCTTACAGCGGGGGGAAGGCAATGAGCAGTTCTTC,CASSLQRGEGNEQFF
.,.,TRBJ2-3,TRBV5-1,TGCGCCAGCAGCTTCCGCGGGGCCAGCTTGCATACGCAGTATTTT,CASSFRGASLHTQYF
.,TRBD1,TRBJ1-3,TRBV18,TGTGCCAGCTCACCACGACAGGGGGGTGGAAACACCATATATTTT,CASSPRQGGGNTIYF
.,.,TRBJ1-6,TRBV6-1,TGTGCCAGCAGTTTAAGGGGCCCGCAGGGGTCACCCCTCCACTTT,CASSLRGPQGSPLHF
many,.,TRBJ2-1,TRBV5-1,TGCGCCAGCAGCTTCACAGGGTTCAATGAGCAGTTCTTC,CASSFTGFNEQFF
few,.,TRBJ1-5,TRBV28,TGTGCCAGCAGTTTATACCTCGCGAGCAATCAGCCCCAGCATTTT,CASSLYLASNQPQHF
.,TRBD1,TRBJ1-5,TRBV28,TGTGCCAGCAGGTCGGGTGAGGGGGCGCGCAATCAGCCCCAGCATTTT,CASRSGEGARNQPQHF
.,.,TRBJ2-7,TRBV2,TGTGCCAGCCTTCTAATGGCAGGGACTTCCTACGAGCAGTACTTC,CASLLMAGTSYEQYF
.,.,TRBJ1-5,TRBV4-3,TGCGCCAGCAGCCAAGAATACCCGGAGGTGGAACAGCCCCAGCATTTT,CASSQEYPEVEQPQHF
many,.,TRBJ1-2,TRBV7-9,TGTGCCAGCAGCTTAGGGGGCGGAACAGACAATGGCTACACCTTC,CASSLGGGTDNGYTF
.,.,TRBJ2-1,TRBV18,TGTGCCAGCTCACCACCGACAGATTTATACAATGAGCAGTTCTTC,CASSPPTDLYNEQFF
.,TRBD2,TRBJ2-5,TRBV7-6,TGTGCCAGCAGCTTACTGGGGGGGAGTCAAGAGACCCAGTACTTC,CASSLLGGSQETQYF
.,.,TRBJ2-1,TRBV5-1,TGCGCCAGCAGCTTCGGGACGGTCTTCAATGAGCAGTTCTTC,CASSFGTVFNEQFF